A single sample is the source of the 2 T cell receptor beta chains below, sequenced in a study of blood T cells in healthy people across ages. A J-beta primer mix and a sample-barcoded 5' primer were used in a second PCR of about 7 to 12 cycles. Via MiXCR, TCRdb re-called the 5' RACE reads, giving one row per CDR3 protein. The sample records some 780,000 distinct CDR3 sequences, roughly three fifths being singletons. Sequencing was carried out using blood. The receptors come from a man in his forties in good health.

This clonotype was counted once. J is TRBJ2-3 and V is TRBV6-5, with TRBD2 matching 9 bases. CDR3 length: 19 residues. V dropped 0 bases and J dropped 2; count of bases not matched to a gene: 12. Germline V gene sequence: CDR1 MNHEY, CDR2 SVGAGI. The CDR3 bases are TGTGCCAGCAGTTACTCCGGTAATAGCGGGAGCGGGGTCACAGATACGCAGTATTTT. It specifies CASSYSGNSGSGVTDTQYF.

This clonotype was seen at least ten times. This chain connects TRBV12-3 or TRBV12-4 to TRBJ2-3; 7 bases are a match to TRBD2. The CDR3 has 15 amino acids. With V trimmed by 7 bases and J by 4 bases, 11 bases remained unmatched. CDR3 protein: CASKSDGREADTQYF. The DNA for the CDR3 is TGTGCCAGCAAGTCCGACGGCCGGGAGGCAGATACGCAGTATTTT.